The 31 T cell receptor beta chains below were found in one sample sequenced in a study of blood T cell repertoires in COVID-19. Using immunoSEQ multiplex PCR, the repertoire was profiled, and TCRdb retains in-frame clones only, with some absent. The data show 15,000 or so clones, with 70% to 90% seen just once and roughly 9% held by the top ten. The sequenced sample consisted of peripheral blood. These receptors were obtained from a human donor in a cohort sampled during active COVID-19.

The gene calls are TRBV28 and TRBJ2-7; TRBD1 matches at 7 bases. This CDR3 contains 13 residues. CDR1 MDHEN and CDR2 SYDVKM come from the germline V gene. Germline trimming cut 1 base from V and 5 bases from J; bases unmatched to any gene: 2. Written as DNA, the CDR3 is TGTGCCAGCAGTTTATTACAGGGGAACGAGCAGTACTTC. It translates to CASSLLQGNEQYF.

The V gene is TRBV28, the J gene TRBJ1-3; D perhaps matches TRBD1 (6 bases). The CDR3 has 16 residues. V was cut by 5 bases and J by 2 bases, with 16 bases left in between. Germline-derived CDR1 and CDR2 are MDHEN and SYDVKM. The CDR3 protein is CASSLPIGTPGNTIYF. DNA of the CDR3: TGTGCCAGCAGTCTCCCGATCGGGACACCTGGAAACACCATATATTTT.

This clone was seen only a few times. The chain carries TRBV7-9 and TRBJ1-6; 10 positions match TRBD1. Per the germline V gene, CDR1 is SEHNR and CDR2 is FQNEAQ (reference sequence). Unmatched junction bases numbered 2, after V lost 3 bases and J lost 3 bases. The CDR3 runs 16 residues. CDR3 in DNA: TGTGCCAGCAGCTTGGGACAGGGGTTCTATAATTCACCCCTCCACTTT. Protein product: CASSLGQGFYNSPLHF.

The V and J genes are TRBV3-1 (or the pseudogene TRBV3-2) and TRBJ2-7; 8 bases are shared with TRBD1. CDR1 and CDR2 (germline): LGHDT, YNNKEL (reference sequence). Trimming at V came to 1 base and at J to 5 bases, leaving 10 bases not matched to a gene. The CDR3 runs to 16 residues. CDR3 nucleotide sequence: TGTGCCAGCAGCCAAGTTCCCGGACAGGGTCGTCACGAGCAGTACTTC. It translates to CASSQVPGQGRHEQYF.

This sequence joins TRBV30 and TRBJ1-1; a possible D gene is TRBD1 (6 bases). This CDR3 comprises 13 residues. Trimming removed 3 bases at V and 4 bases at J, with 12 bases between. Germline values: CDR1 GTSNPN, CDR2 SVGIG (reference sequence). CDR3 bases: TGTGCCTGGAGGGGACAACCAACCACTGAAGCTTTCTTT. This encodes CAWRGQPTTEAFF.

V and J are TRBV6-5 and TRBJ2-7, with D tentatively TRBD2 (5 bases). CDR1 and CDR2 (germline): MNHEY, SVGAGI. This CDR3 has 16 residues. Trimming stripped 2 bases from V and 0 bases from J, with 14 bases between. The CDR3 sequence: CASSYTSGKPSYEQYF. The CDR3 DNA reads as TGTGCCAGCAGTTACACCAGCGGAAAGCCCTCCTACGAGCAGTACTTC.

This CDR3 is CASSEQGGTYNEQFF. CDR3 DNA sequence: TGTGCCAGCAGCGAACAGGGGGGAACCTACAATGAGCAGTTCTTC. J is TRBJ2-1 and V is TRBV14; 8 nucleotides agree with TRBD1. CDR3 length: 15 residues. Germline CDR1 reads SGHDN; CDR2 reads FVKESK. V shed 5 bases and J 2 bases; nucleotides not matched to a gene: 5.

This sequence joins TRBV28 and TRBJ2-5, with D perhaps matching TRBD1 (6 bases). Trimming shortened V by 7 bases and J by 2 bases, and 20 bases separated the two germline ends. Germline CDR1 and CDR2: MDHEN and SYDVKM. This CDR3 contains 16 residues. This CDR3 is CASTRGRGTSQETQYF. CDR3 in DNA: TGTGCCAGCACGCGTGGAAGGGGGACATCGCAAGAGACCCAGTACTTC.

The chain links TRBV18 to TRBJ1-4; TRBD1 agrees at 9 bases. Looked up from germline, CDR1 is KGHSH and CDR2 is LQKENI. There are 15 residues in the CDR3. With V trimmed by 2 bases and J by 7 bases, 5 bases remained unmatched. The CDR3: CASSPSEQGAEKLFF. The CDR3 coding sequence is TGTGCCAGCTCACCATCCGAACAGGGGGCTGAAAAACTGTTTTTT.

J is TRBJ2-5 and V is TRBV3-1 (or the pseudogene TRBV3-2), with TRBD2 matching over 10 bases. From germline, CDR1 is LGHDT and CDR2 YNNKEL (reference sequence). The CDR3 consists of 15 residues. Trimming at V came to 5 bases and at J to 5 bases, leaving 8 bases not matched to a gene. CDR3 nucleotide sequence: TGTGCCAGCAGCAGACTTAGCGGGAGGCCGGAGACCCAGTACTTC. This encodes CASSRLSGRPETQYF.

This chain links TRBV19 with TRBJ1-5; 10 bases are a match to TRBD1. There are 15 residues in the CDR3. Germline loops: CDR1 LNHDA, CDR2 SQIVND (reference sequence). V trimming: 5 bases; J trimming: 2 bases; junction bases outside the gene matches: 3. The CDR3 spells CASSRGTGGNQPQHF. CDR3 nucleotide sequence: TGTGCCAGTAGTCGCGGGACAGGGGGCAATCAGCCCCAGCATTTT.

The CDR3, as DNA: TGTGCCAGCAGCGTGGGGGACAGAGAGTATGGCTACACCTTC. It specifies CASSVGDREYGYTF. V and J are TRBV9 and TRBJ1-2, with 7 bases matching TRBD1. The CDR3 covers 14 residues. V lost 2 bases and J lost 5; bases outside the gene matches: 6. Per the germline V gene, CDR1 is SGDLS and CDR2 is YYNGEE.

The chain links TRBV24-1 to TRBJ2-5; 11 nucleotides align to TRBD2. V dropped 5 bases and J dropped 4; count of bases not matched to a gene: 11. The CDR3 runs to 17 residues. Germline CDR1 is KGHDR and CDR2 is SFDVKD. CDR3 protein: CATSVGTSGSWRETQYF. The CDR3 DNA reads TGTGCCACCAGTGTGGGAACTAGCGGGAGTTGGAGAGAGACCCAGTACTTC.

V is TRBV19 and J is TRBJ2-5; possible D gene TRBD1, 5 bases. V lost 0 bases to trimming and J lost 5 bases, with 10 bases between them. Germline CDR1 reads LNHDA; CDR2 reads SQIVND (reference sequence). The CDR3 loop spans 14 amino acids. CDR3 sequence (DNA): TGTGCCAGTAGTATAGACCCGAAGGGGGAGACCCAGTACTTC. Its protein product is CASSIDPKGETQYF.

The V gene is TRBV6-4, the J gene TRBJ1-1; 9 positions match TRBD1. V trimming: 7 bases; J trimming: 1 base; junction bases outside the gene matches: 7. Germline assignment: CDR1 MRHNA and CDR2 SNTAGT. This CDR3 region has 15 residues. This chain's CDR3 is CASKGQGGANTEAFF. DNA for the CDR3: TGTGCCAGCAAGGGACAGGGAGGAGCGAACACTGAAGCTTTCTTT.

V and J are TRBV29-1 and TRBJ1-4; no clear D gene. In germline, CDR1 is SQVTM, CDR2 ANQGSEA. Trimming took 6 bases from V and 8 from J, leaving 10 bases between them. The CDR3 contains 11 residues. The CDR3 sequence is CSVLLGEKLFF. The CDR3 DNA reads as TGCAGCGTCCTCCTGGGCGAAAAACTGTTTTTT.

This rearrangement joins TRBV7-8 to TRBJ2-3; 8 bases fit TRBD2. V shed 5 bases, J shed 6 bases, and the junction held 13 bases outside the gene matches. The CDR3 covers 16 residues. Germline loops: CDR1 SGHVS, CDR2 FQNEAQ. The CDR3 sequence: CASSKRSGSGYDTQYF. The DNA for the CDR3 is TGTGCCAGCAGCAAACGAAGCGGGAGTGGTTACGATACGCAGTATTTT.

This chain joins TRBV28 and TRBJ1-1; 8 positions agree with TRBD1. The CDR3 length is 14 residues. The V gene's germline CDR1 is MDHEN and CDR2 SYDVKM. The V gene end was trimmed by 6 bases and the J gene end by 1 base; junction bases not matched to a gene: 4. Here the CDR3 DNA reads TGTGCCAGCAGGATAGACAGGGGGAACACTGAAGCTTTCTTT. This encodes CASRIDRGNTEAFF.

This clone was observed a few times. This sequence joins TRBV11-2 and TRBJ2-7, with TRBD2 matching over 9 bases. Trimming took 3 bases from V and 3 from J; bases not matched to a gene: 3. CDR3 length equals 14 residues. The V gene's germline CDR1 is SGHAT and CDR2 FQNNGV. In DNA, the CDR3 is TGTGCCAGCAGCTTGCTAGCGGGAAACTACGAGCAGTACTTC. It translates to CASSLLAGNYEQYF. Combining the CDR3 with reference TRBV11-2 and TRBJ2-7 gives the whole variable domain EAGVAQSPRYKIIEKRQSVAFWCNPISGHATLYWYQQILGQGPKLLIQFQNNGVVDDSQLPKDRFSAERLKGVDSTLKIQPAKLEDSAVYLCASSLLAGNYEQYFGPGTRLTVT.

The CDR3 DNA sequence: TGTGCCAGCAGCTTGGTAACAGGGGGCTCCACCGGGGAGCTGTTTTTT. Amino acid sequence: CASSLVTGGSTGELFF. The chain has TRBV7-6 and TRBJ2-2, with 9 bases identical to TRBD1. This CDR3 is built from 16 residues. J was trimmed by 4 bases and V by 3 bases; bases with no gene match: 6. Germline V gene lookup returns CDR1 SGHVS and CDR2 FNYEAQ.

The CDR3 spells CASSLLWNGLGVLTF. The CDR3 DNA follows: TGTGCCAGCAGTTTATTGTGGAACGGACTGGGCGTCCTGACTTTC. The chain carries TRBV28 and TRBJ2-6, with D possibly being TRBD2 (5 bases). The CDR3 length is 15 residues. Germline CDR1 MDHEN, CDR2 SYDVKM. Deletions cut 1 base from V and 12 bases from J, with 16 bases between.

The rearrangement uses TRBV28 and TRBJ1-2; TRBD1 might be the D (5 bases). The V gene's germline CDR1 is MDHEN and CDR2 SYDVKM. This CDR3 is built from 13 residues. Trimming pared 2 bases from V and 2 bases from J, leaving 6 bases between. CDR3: CASSLTGNYGYTF. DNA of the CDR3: TGTGCCAGCAGTTTAACAGGAAACTATGGCTACACCTTC.

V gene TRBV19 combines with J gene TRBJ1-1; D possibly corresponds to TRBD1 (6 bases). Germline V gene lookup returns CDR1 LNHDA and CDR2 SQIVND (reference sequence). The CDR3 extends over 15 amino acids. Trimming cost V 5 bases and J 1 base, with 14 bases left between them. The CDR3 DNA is TGTGCCAGTAGTGCGTACAGGGTCGGGAACACTGAAGCTTTCTTT. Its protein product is CASSAYRVGNTEAFF.

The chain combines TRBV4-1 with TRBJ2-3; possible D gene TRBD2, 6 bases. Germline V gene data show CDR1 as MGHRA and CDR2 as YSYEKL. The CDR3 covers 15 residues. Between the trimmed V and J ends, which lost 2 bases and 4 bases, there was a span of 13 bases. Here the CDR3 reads CASSQQTSWADTQYF. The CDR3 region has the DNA TGCGCCAGCAGCCAACAGACTAGTTGGGCAGATACGCAGTATTTT.

The CDR3 DNA reads TGCGCCAGCAGCGCCGGACTAGCGGGAGGAACCTACGAGCAGTACTTC. Translation gives CASSAGLAGGTYEQYF. This chain links TRBV5-1 with TRBJ2-7, with 14 bases identical to TRBD2. V trimming: 4 bases; J trimming: 2 bases; junction bases outside the gene matches: 5. This CDR3 is 16 amino acids long. Looked up from germline, CDR1 is SGHRS and CDR2 is YFSETQ. The whole variable domain, remainder taken from reference TRBV5-1 and TRBJ2-7, is KAGVTQTPRYLIKTRGQQVTLSCSPISGHRSVSWYQQTPGQGLQFLFEYFSETQRNKGNFPGRFSGRQFSNSRSEMNVSTLELGDSALYLCASSAGLAGGTYEQYFGPGTRLTVT.

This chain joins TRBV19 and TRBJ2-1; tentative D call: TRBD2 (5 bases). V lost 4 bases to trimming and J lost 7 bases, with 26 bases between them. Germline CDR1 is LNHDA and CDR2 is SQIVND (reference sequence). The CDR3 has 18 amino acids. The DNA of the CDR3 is TGTGCCAGTAGTACCGGGCCTTTGGACTTTAGTTGGGCTAATGAGCAGTTCTTC. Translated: CASSTGPLDFSWANEQFF.

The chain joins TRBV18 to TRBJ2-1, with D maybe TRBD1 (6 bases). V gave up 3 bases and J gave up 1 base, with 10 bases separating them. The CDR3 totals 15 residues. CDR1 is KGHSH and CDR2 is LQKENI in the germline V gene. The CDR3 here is CASSPSGTSYNEQFF. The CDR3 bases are TGTGCCAGCTCACCGTCCGGGACATCCTACAATGAGCAGTTCTTC. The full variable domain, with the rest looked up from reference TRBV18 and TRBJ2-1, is NAGVMQNPRHLVRRRGQEARLRCSPMKGHSHVYWYRQLPEEGLKFMVYLQKENIIDESGMPKERFSAEFPKEGPSILRIQQVVRGDSAAYFCASSPSGTSYNEQFFGPGTRLTVL.

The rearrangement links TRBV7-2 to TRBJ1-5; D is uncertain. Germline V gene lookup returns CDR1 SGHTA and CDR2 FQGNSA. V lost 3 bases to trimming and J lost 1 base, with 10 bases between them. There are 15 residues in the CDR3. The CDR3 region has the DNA TGTGCCAGCAGCTTGGGAGGGTCCAGCAATCAGCCCCAGCATTTT. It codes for CASSLGGSSNQPQHF.

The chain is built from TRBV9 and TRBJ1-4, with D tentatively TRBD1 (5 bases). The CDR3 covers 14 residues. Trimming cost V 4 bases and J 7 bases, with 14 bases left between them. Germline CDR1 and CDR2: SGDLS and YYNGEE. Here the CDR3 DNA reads TGTGCCAGCAGCCCGGGACCGGGGGGTGAAAAACTGTTTTTT. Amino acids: CASSPGPGGEKLFF.

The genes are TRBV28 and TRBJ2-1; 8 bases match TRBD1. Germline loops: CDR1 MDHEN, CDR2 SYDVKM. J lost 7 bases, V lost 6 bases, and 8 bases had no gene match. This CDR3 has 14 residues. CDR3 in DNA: TGTGCCAGCAGGATGGACAGGGTTAGGAATGAGCAGTTCTTC. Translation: CASRMDRVRNEQFF. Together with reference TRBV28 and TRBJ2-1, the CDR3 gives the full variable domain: DVKVTQSSRYLVKRTGEKVFLECVQDMDHENMFWYRQDPGLGLRLIYFSYDVKMKEKGDIPEGYSVSREKKERFSLILESASTNQTSMYLCASRMDRVRNEQFFGPGTRLTVL.

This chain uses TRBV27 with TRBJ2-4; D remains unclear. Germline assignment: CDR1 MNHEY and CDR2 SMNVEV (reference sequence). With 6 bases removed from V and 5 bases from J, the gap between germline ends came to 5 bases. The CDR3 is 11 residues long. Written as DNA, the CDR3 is TGTGCCAGCAGACGGGAAAACATTCAGTACTTC. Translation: CASRRENIQYF.